The T cell receptor beta chain under discussion was sequenced for a study of blood T cells in healthy people across ages. Study-level points and caveats: Leaving the PBMCs unsorted stopped any conclusive comparison of naive versus antigen-experienced cells.

The CDR3 extends over 15 amino acids. The ends were cut back, 6 bases at V and 8 bases at J, with 22 bases in the middle. Then a second PCR, running about 6 to 12 cycles, was carried out with a sample-barcoded 5' primer and a J-beta primer mix. TCRdb used MiXCR to reprocess the 5' RACE reads, holding one entry per CDR3 protein. The sample has about 800,000 distinct CDR3 sequences, around a quarter seen once. There are a few counts of this clonotype. Its specificity is not known. This sample was shared with a second study, whose subject was T cells of mothers and their children. This second report adds: Each donor was one of three healthy Caucasian mothers or one of their six children.

The sample taken for sequencing was blood. The receptor's source is a boy younger than 18 in good health. The rearrangement joins TRBV12-3 or TRBV12-4 to TRBJ1-2, with D possibly being TRBD1 (6 bases). CDR3: CASRKPGALASGYTF. The CDR3 DNA is TGTGCCAGCAGAAAACCGGGGGCTTTAGCTTCGGGCTACACCTTC.